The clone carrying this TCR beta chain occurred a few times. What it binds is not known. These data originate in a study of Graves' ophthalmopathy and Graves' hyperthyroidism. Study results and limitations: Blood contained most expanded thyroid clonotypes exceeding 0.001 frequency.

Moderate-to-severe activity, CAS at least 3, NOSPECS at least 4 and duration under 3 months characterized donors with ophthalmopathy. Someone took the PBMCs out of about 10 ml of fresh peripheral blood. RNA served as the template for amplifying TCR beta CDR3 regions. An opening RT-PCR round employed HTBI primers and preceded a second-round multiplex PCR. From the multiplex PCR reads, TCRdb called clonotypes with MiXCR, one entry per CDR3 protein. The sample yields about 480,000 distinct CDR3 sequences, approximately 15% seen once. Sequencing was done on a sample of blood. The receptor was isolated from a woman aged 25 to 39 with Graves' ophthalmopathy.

The CDR3 sequence is CSASPGPDYEQYF. For the CDR3, the DNA is TGCAGTGCTAGCCCGGGGCCGGACTACGAGCAGTACTTC. The rearrangement joins TRBV20-1 to TRBJ2-7, with D possibly being TRBD1 or TRBD2 (5 bases each). The germline V gene encodes CDR1 DFQATT and CDR2 SNEGSKA (reference sequence). Trimming cost V 3 bases and J 3 bases, with 12 bases left between them. CDR3 size: 13 residues.